This T cell receptor (beta chain) was sequenced in a study of blood T cells in healthy people across ages. Whole-study context: About one barcoded beta molecule was captured per two T cells (by template switching). Whole-study results and caveats: Across the age range, TCR beta diversity per million T cells fell in a roughly linear way.

Notes on this clonotype: No antigen is known for it.

This CDR3 is built from 14 residues. Deletions cut 5 bases from V and 6 bases from J, with 16 bases between. Germline V CDR1 and CDR2: MNHEY, SMNVEV (reference sequence). A J-beta primer mix and a sample-barcoded 5' primer were used in a second PCR of about 6 to 12 cycles. Every sample produced at least 2.5 million CDR3-containing paired-end reads. TCRdb re-analysed the 5' RACE reads in MiXCR, keeping a single row per CDR3 protein. This table holds around 990,000 distinct CDR3 sequences, more than 30% found once. The sequence was obtained from a man younger than 30 in good health. The specimen was blood. This chain joins TRBV27 and TRBJ1-1; D perhaps matches TRBD1 (6 bases). The DNA of the CDR3 is TGTGCCAGCAGTGTAAGGGGGGGGAGGGCTGAAGCTTTCTTT. It specifies CASSVRGGRAEAFF.